The subject of this entry is one T cell receptor beta chain. Its antigen remains unknown. Germline V gene lookup returns CDR1 MNHNY and CDR2 SVGAGI (reference sequence). This CDR3 has 15 amino acids. V dropped 7 bases and J dropped 4; count of bases not matched to a gene: 9. Repertoires were generated with immunoSEQ multiplex PCR, while TCRdb's copy carries only in-frame clones and drops some. The sample has approximately 99,000 clones, around 85% seen once. The sample is drawn from a study of OX40 agonist ivuxolimab in advanced cancers. Study as a whole: With ivuxolimab, an agonistic anti-OX40 (CD134) antibody, patients were treated. Study results and caveats: Among expanded peripheral T cells, antigen specificity went undetermined.

Exclusion applied to patients with autoimmune disease history or systemic immunosuppression. This specimen consisted of CD4+ or CD8+ T cells sorted from blood, obtained in a trial of the OX40 agonist ivuxolimab. V gene TRBV6-6 combines with J gene TRBJ1-5; 8 nucleotides agree with TRBD1. The TCR was taken from an adult with an advanced solid tumor such as melanoma, head and neck, liver or kidney cancer. In DNA, the CDR3 is TGTGCCAGCAAACCACAGGGGGTAGGTAATCAGCCCCAGCATTTT. Translation gives CASKPQGVGNQPQHF.